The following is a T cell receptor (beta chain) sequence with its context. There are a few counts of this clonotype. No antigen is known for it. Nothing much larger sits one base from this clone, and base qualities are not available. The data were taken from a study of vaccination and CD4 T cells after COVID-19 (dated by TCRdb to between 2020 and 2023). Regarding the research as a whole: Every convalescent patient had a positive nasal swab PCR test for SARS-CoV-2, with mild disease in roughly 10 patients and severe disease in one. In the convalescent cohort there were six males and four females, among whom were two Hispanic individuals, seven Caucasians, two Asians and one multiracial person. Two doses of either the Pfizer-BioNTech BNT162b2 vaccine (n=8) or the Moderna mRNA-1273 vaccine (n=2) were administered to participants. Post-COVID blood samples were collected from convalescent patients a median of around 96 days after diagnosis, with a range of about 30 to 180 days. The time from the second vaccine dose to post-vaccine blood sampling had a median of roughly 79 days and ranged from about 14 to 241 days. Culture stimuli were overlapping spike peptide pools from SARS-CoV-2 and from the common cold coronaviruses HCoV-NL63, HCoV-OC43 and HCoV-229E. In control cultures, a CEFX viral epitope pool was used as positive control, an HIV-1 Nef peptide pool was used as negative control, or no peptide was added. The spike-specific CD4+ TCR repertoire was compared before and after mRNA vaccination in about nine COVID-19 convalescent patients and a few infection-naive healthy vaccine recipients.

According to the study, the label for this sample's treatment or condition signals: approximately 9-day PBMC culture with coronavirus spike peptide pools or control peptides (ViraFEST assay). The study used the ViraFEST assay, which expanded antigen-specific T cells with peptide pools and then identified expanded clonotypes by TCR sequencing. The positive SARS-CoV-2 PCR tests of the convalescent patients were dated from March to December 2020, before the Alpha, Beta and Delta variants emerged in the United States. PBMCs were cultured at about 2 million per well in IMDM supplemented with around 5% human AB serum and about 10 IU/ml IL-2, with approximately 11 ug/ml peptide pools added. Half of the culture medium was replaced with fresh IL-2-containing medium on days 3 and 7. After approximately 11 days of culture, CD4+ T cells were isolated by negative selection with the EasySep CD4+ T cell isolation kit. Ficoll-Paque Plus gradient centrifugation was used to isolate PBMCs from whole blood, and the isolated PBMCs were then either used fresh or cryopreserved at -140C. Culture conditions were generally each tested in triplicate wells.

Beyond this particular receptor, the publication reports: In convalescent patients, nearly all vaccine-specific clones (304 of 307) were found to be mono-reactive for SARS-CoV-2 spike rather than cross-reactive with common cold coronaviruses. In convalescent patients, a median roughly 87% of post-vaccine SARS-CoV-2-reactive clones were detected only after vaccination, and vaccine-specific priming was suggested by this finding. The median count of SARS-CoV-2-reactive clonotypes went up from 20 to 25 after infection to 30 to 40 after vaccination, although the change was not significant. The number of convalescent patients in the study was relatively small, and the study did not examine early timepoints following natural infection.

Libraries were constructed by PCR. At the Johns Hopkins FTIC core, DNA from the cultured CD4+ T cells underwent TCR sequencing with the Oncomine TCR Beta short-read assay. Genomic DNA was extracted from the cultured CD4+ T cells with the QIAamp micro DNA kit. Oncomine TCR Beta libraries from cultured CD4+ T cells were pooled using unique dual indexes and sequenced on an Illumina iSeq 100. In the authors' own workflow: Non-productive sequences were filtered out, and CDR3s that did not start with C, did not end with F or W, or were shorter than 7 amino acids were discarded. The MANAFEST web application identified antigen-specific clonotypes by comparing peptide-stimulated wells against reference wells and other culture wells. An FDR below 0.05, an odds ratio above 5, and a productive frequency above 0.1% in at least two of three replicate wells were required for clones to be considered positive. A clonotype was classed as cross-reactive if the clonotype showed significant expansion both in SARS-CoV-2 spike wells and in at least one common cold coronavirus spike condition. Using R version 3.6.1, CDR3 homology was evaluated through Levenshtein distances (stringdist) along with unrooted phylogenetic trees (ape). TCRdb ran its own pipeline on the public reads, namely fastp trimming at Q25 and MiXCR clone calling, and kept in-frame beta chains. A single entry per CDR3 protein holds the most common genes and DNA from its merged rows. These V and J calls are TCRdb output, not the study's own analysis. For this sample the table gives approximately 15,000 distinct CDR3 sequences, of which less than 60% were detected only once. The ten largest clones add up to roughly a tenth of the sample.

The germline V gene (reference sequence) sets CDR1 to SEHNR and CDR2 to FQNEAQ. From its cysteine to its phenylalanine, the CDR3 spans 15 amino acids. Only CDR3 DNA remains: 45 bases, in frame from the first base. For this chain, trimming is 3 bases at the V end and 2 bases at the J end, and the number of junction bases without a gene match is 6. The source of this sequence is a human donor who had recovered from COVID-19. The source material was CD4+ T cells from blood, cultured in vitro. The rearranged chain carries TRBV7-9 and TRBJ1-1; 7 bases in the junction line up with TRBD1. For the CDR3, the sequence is CASSFPGGTNTEAFF. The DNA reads TGTGCCAGCAGCTTCCCAGGGGGAACTAACACTGAAGCTTTCTTT.